This T cell receptor (beta chain) was captured by sequencing in a study of T-cell reconstitution after alpha-beta-depleted transplantation in children. Findings and caveats of the study: Certain patients had high TCRbeta diversity at day 60, and it came from recipient T cells and thymic progenitors that survived. From newly produced T cells came most of the T-cell counts and diversity one year after transplant.

As to this clonotype: Its target is not known.

V was pared by 1 base and J by 2 bases, with 5 bases of the junction left unmatched. The CDR3 is made up of 18 amino acids. The TCRbeta library incorporated unique molecular identifiers. TCRdb reprocessed the PCR reads via MiXCR and lists one record per CDR3 protein. The sample includes some 460,000 distinct CDR3 sequences, around 15% seen only once; the top ten take roughly 27%. The receptor's source is a boy in the first two years of life who had a stem cell transplant for Wiskott-Aldrich syndrome, so the T cells may come from the graft donor. V gene TRBV12-3 or TRBV12-4 combines with J gene TRBJ2-1, with TRBD2 identical over 13 bases. This specimen was PBMCs, mostly from graft donor cells, taken 360 days after TCRalphabeta/CD19-depleted stem cell transplant. CDR3 coding DNA: TGTGCCAGCAGTTTAGTGAGAGGACTAGCGGGAGCCTACAATGAGCAGTTCTTC. Encoded protein: CASSLVRGLAGAYNEQFF.